One sample yielded the 3 T cell receptor beta chains listed below, sequenced in a study of human T cells and chemical hapten exposure. TCRdb itself ran the RACE reads through MiXCR, one entry per CDR3 protein. The sample consists of tens of thousands of distinct CDR3 sequences, about 10% of them appearing once. Time point defined: patch test 1, 2 weeks after DPC sensitization. Indicated treatment: therapeutic diphenylcyclopropenone sensitization with weekly scalp DPC. This specimen was whole blood, taken in connection with sensitization to the hapten diphenylcyclopropenone (DPC). These receptors were taken from a woman in her forties or fifties with alopecia areata. Some clones in this sample may be carry-over from other donors' samples.

There are many counts of this clonotype. This chain links TRBV6-2 or TRBV6-3 with TRBJ1-6; D uncertain. V dropped 4 bases and J dropped 7 bases, with 8 bases sitting between them. The CDR3 is 13 residues long. Germline V gene data show CDR1 as MNHEY and CDR2 as SVGEGT. CDR3 sequence (DNA): TGTGCCAGCAGTTTGGCAGGAAATTCACCCCTCCACTTT. It codes for CASSLAGNSPLHF.

The chain recombines TRBV20-1 with TRBJ1-4; D is ambiguous. The CDR3 is made up of 13 amino acids. CDR1 and CDR2 (germline): DFQATT, SNEGSKA (reference sequence). V was trimmed by 3 bases and J by 8 bases, leaving 13 bases between them. The CDR3 protein is CSAREGFKEKLFF. The CDR3 DNA reads TGCAGTGCTAGGGAGGGTTTTAAAGAAAAACTGTTTTTT.

This clonotype was picked up many times. The V gene is TRBV7-2, the J gene TRBJ2-7; possibly TRBD1 for D (5 bases). V was cut by 1 base and J by 2 bases, with 12 bases left in between. CDR3 size: 15 residues. The germline gives CDR1 SGHTA, CDR2 FQGNSA. CDR3 region: CASSLVPDTAYEQYF. Written as DNA, the CDR3 is TGTGCCAGCAGCTTAGTTCCGGACACCGCCTACGAGCAGTACTTC.